This T cell receptor (beta chain) was profiled in a study of blood T cells in healthy people across ages. This CDR3 has 12 amino acids. Trimming cost V 1 base and J 7 bases, with 5 bases left between them. From germline, CDR1 is LGHNA and CDR2 YNFKEQ. Using a J-beta primer mix together with a sample-barcoded 5' primer, a second PCR was run for 7 to 11 cycles. TCRdb reprocessed the 5' RACE reads with MiXCR, giving one entry per CDR3 protein. The profile covers about 800,000 distinct CDR3 sequences, with over 45% appearing a single time and 20% to 25% taken by the ten largest. This clonotype was observed many times. The target antigen is unknown. Study-wide points: Unknown donor CMV status possibly confounded expanded clonotype changes.

The sequencing sample was made of blood. This sequence was found in a man aged 25 to 45 in good health. The chain combines TRBV4-2 with TRBJ2-1, with D uncertain. The CDR3 spells CASSQAGNEQFF. The CDR3 DNA follows: TGTGCCAGCAGCCAAGCTGGGAATGAGCAGTTCTTC.